This T cell receptor beta chain is from a study of molecular identifiers for immune sequencing clone quantification. Study outcomes and limitations: Effector cells kept over 98% of their molecules in clones above 20 RNA copies, while naive cells kept under 1% there.

Methods described previously were used for bulk TCR libraries, and listed TCR primers were applied. TCRdb independently ran MiXCR on the PCR reads; one entry per CDR3 protein. The data hold about half a million distinct CDR3 sequences, with 20% to 25% observed a single time. This clonotype came up many times. Its cognate antigen is unknown. The CDR3 is made up of 16 amino acids. The germline CDR1 and CDR2 sequences are DFQATT and SNEGSKA (reference sequence). With V trimmed by 6 bases and J by 3 bases, 10 bases remained unmatched. Sequencing used naive CD8+ T cells from blood, with Jurkat cell RNA spiked in. Indicated subset: FACS-sorted CD8+CD4-CCR7+CD45RA+ naive T cells. This sequence joins TRBV20-1 and TRBJ2-7; 14 bases map to TRBD2. This TCR was sampled from a human donor in good health. Some libraries in this study had Jurkat cell RNA spiked in. Here the CDR3 reads CSAPTSGRAGVYEQYF. The CDR3, as DNA: TGCAGTGCACCGACTAGCGGGAGGGCCGGAGTCTACGAGCAGTACTTC.